These 10 T cell receptor beta chains share one sample of origin, sequenced in a study of blood T cells in healthy people across ages. A second roughly 6 to 12 cycle PCR used barcoded and J-beta primers. TCRdb itself ran the 5' RACE reads through MiXCR, one entry per CDR3 protein. The sample has 1.8 million or so distinct CDR3 sequences; approximately 40% are singletons. Material: blood. The receptors here all came from a human donor in good health.

In this sample, this clonotype turned up many times. This chain connects TRBV29-1 to TRBJ2-2; D perhaps matches TRBD2 (5 bases). Trimming shortened V by 0 bases and J by 1 base, and 9 bases separated the two germline ends. The CDR3 runs 15 residues. Germline V gene sequence: CDR1 SQVTM, CDR2 ANQGSEA. CDR3 DNA sequence: TGCAGCGTTGAAGAACTGACTAAGAACACCGGGGAGCTGTTTTTT. Amino acids: CSVEELTKNTGELFF.

V is TRBV4-1 and J is TRBJ2-1; 7 bases match TRBD2. The CDR3 sequence is 13 residues long. J was trimmed by 9 bases and V by 1 base; bases with no gene match: 3. The germline V gene has CDR1 MGHRA and CDR2 YSYEKL. Here the CDR3 reads CASSQAGGLEQFF. DNA of the CDR3: TGCGCCAGCAGCCAAGCGGGGGGACTTGAGCAGTTCTTC.

In the case of this clonotype: One junction end does not reproduce the germline sequence, and a read error may be involved. V and J are TRBV28 and TRBJ2-5; the D call may be TRBD1 or TRBD2 (5 bases each). This CDR3 has 17 amino acids. CDR1 is MDHEN, CDR2 SYDVKM, per germline. DNA of the CDR3: TGTACCAGCAGTTCCTACTCCTCCGGGACGTCAGGAGAGACCCAGTACTTC. Translation: CTSSSYSSGTSGETQYF.

This clonotype has just a few counts. This chain connects TRBV21-1 to TRBJ2-3; whether TRBD2, the table's D call, matches the DNA was not checked. TRBV21-1 is termed a pseudogene. This CDR3 has 18 residues. The CDR3 DNA is TGTGCCAGCAGCAGGGAGACTAGCGGGGACTCTAGCACAGATACGCAGTATTTT. This encodes CASSRETSGDSSTDTQYF.

CDR3 residues: CASSLAARGFVTNEKLFF. CDR3 sequence (DNA): TGTGCCAGCAGCTTAGCGGCACGGGGTTTTGTAACTAATGAAAAACTGTTTTTT. V gene TRBV7-2 combines with J gene TRBJ1-4; no reliable D call. The V end lost 0 bases, the J end lost 1 base, and 15 bases lay between the germline ends. The V gene's germline CDR1 is SGHTA and CDR2 FQGNSA. The CDR3 runs to 18 residues.

The table lists this clonotype with a few counts. The V call is TRBV7-3, the J call TRBJ2-5, with 11 bases that match TRBD2. CDR3 length equals 17 residues. Germline V gene sequence: CDR1 SGHTA, CDR2 FQGTGA. V lost 2 bases to trimming and J lost 4 bases; unmatched junction nucleotides: 9. CDR3 in DNA: TGTGCCAGCAGCTTAGGTAGCGGGGGGGCAGCAGGAGAGACCCAGTACTTC. This codes for CASSLGSGGAAGETQYF.

This clonotype was detected only once. J is TRBJ1-5 and V is TRBV2; unclear D gene. V dropped 4 bases and J dropped 2 bases, with 12 bases sitting between them. The CDR3 length is 15 residues. Germline lookup yields CDR1 SNHLY and CDR2 FYNNEI. The CDR3 sequence is CASSASAWGNQPQHF. The CDR3 nucleotides read TGTGCCAGCAGTGCCTCGGCCTGGGGCAATCAGCCCCAGCATTTT.

This chain joins TRBV10-3 and TRBJ2-7, with 7 bases fitting TRBD1. Germline V lookup: CDR1 ENHRY, CDR2 SYGVKD. V dropped 0 bases and J dropped 0; count of bases not matched to a gene: 5. CDR3 length: 16 amino acids. The CDR3 DNA reads TGTGCCATCAGTGAGTCTAGGCAGGGGGACTCCTACGAGCAGTACTTC. Its translation: CAISESRQGDSYEQYF.

The chain has TRBV13 and TRBJ1-1; D ambiguous. The CDR3 is made up of 14 amino acids. V lost 5 bases to trimming and J lost 2 bases, with 12 bases between them. In germline, CDR1 is PRHDT, CDR2 FYEKMQ (reference sequence). CDR3 DNA sequence: TGTGCCAGCAGCGAGGAAGGAGGAAACACTGAAGCTTTCTTT. Its protein is CASSEEGGNTEAFF. Supplemented by reference TRBV13 and TRBJ1-1, the full variable domain reads AAGVIQSPRHLIKEKRETATLKCYPIPRHDTVYWYQQGPGQDPQFLISFYEKMQSDKGSIPDRFSAQQFSDYHSELNMSSLELGDSALYFCASSEEGGNTEAFFGQGTRLTVV.

This sequence joins TRBV29-1 and TRBJ1-1; D might be TRBD1 (6 bases). Trimming took off 8 bases at V and 8 bases at J, with 18 bases between the two ends. The V gene's germline CDR1 is SQVTM and CDR2 ANQGSEA. The CDR3 is made up of 12 amino acids. The CDR3 DNA reads TGCAGCATCGAGGGGGGAGGCACCGAAGCTTTCTTT. Protein sequence: CSIEGGGTEAFF. Full variable domain (rest looked up from reference TRBV29-1 and TRBJ1-1): SAVISQKPSRDICQRGTSLTIQCQVDSQVTMMFWYRQQPGQSLTLIATANQGSEATYESGFVIDKFPISRPNLTFSTLTVSNMSPEDSSIYLCSIEGGGTEAFFGQGTRLTVV.